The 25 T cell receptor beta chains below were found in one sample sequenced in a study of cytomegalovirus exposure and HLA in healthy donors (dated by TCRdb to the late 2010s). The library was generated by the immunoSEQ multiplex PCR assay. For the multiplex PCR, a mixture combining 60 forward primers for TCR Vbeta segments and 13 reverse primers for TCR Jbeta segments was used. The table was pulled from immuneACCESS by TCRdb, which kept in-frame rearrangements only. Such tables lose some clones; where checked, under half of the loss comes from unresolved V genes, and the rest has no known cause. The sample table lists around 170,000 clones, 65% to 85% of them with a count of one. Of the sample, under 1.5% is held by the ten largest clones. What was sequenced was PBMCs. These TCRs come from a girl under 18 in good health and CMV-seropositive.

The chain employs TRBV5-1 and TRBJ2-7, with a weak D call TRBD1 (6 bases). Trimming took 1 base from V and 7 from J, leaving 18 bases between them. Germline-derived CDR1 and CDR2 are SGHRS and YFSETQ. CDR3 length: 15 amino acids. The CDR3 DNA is TGCGCCAGCAGCTTGTCGCCAGGGGTGTCCTGGGAGCAGTACTTC. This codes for CASSLSPGVSWEQYF. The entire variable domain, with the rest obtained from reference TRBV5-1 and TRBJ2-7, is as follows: KAGVTQTPRYLIKTRGQQVTLSCSPISGHRSVSWYQQTPGQGLQFLFEYFSETQRNKGNFPGRFSGRQFSNSRSEMNVSTLELGDSALYLCASSLSPGVSWEQYFGPGTRLTVT.

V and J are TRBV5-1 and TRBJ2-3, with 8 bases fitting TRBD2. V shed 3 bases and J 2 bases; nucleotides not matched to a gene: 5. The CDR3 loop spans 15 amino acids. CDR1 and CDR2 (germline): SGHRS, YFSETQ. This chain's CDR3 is CASSWLGGVTDTQYF. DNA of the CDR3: TGCGCCAGCAGCTGGCTCGGGGGGGTCACAGATACGCAGTATTTT.

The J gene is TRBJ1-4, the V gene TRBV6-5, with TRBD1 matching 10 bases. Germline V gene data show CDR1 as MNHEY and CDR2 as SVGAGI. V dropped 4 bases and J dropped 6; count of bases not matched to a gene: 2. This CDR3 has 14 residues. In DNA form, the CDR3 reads TGTGCCAGCAGTTGGACAGGGGGGGATGAAAAACTGTTTTTT. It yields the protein CASSWTGGDEKLFF.

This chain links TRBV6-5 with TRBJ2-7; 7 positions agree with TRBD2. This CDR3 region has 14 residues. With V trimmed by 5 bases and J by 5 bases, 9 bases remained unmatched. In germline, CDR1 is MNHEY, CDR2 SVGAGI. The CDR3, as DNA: TGTGCCAGCAGTCGGGGGGTCAGGGTTGACGAGCAGTACTTC. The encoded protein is CASSRGVRVDEQYF.

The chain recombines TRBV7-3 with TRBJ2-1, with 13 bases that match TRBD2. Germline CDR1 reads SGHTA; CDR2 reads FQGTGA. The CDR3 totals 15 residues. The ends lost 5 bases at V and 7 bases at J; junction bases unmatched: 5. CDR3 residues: CASSTTSGRRNEQFF. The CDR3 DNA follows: TGTGCCAGCAGCACGACTAGCGGGAGGCGTAATGAGCAGTTCTTC.

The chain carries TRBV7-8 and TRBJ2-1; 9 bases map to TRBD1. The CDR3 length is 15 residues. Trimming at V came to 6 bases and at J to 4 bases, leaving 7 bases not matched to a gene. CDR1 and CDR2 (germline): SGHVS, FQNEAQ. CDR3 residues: CASSSGTGIYNEQFF. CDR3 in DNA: TGTGCCAGCAGTTCCGGGACAGGGATTTACAATGAGCAGTTCTTC.

CDR3 DNA: TGTGCCAGCAGTTACGGGGGGGGTAGGGTCACTGAAGCTTTCTTT. Protein product: CASSYGGGRVTEAFF. The chain recombines TRBV6-5 with TRBJ1-1; weak D call: TRBD1 (5 bases). V was clipped by 2 bases and J by 4 bases, with 14 bases between them. CDR3 length: 15 amino acids. Germline-derived CDR1 and CDR2 are MNHEY and SVGAGI.

The CDR3 protein is CASSYSRDSNYGYTF. Written as DNA, the CDR3 is TGTGCCAGCAGTTACTCGCGGGACAGTAACTATGGCTACACCTTC. V gene TRBV6-5 combines with J gene TRBJ1-2; TRBD1 aligns across 7 bases. In germline, CDR1 is MNHEY, CDR2 SVGAGI. The CDR3 is 15 residues long. V was pared by 0 bases and J by 1 base, with 2 bases of the junction left unmatched.

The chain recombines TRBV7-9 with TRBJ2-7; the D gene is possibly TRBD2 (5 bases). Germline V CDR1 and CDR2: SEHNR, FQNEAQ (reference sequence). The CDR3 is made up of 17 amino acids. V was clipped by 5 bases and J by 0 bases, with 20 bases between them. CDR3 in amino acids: CASSRFGEPQSSYEQYF. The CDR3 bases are TGTGCCAGCAGCAGGTTCGGGGAGCCACAGAGCTCCTACGAGCAGTACTTC.

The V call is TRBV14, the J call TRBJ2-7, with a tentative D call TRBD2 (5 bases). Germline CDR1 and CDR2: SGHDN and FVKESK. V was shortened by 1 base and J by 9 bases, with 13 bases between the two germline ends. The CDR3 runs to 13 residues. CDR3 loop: CASSQVVFRGQYF. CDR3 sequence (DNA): TGTGCCAGCAGCCAAGTTGTTTTCCGGGGGCAGTACTTC.

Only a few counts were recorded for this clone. Here the CDR3 DNA reads TGTGCCAGCAGCTTAACAGGGAACCAGCCCCAGCATTTT. Amino acid sequence: CASSLTGNQPQHF. The rearrangement joins TRBV6-4 to TRBJ1-5, with D possibly being TRBD1 (6 bases). Trimming pared 6 bases from V and 7 bases from J, leaving 13 bases between. Germline loops: CDR1 MRHNA, CDR2 SNTAGT. The CDR3 spans 13 residues.

In DNA form, the CDR3 reads TGTGCTAGTGGTTTGGGAGCGAGGGACATAGGATGGAACACTGAAGCTTTCTTT. Protein: CASGLGARDIGWNTEAFF. The genes are TRBV12-5 and TRBJ1-1, with D maybe TRBD1 (6 bases). Trimming shortened V by 1 base and J by 1 base, and 19 bases separated the two germline ends. CDR3 length: 18 residues. Germline CDR1 LGHNT, CDR2 FRNRAP.

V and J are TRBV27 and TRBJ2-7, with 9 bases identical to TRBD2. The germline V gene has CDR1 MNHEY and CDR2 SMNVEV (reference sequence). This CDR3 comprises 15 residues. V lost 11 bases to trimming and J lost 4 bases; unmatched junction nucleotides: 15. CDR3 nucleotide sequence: TGTGCCGGGGAGAGAGCGGGAGGAATTATGTACGAGCAGTACTTC. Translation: CAGERAGGIMYEQYF.

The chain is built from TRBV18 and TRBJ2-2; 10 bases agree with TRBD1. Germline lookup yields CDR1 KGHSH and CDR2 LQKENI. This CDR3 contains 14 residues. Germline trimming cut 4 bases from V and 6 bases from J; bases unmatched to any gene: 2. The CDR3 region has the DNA TGTGCCAGCTCACATGGACAGGGGGCCGGGGAGCTGTTTTTT. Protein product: CASSHGQGAGELFF.

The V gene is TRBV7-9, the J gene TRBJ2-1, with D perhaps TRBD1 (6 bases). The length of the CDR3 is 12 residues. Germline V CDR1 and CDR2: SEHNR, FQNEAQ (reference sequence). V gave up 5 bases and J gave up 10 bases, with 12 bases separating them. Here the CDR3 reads CASSPEGHEQFF. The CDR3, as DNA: TGTGCCAGCAGCCCCGAGGGACACGAGCAGTTCTTC.

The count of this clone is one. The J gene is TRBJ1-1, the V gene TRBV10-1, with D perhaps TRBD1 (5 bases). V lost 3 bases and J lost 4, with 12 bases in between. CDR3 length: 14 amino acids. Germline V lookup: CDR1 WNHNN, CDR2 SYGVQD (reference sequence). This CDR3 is CASSEFQGGTEAFF. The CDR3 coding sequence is TGCGCCAGCAGTGAATTTCAGGGAGGCACTGAAGCTTTCTTT.

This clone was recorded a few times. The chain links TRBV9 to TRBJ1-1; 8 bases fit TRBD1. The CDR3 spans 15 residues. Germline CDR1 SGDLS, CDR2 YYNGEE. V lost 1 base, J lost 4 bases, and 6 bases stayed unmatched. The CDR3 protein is CASSVRPGGVTEAFF. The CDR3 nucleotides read TGTGCCAGCAGCGTACGTCCAGGGGGCGTCACTGAAGCTTTCTTT. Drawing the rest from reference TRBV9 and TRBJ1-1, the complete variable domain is DSGVTQTPKHLITATGQRVTLRCSPRSGDLSVYWYQQSLDQGLQFLIQYYNGEERAKGNILERFSAQQFPDLHSELNLSSLELGDSALYFCASSVRPGGVTEAFFGQGTRLTVV.

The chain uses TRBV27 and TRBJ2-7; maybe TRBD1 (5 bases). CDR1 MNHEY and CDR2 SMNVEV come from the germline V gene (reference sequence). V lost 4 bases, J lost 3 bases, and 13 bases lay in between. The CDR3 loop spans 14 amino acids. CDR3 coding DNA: TGTGCCAGCAGTTCAGGGTGGGGAATCTACGAGCAGTACTTC. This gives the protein CASSSGWGIYEQYF.

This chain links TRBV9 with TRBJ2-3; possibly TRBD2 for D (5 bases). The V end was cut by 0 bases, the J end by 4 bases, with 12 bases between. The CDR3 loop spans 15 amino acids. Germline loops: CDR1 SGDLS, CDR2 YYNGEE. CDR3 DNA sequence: TGTGCCAGCAGCGTAGGAAATGAGGGCGCAGATACGCAGTATTTT. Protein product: CASSVGNEGADTQYF.

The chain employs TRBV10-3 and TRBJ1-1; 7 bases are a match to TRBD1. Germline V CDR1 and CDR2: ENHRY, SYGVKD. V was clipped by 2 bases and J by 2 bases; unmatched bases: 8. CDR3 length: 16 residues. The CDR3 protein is CAISELPGTANTEAFF. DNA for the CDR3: TGTGCCATCAGTGAGCTTCCTGGGACAGCTAACACTGAAGCTTTCTTT.

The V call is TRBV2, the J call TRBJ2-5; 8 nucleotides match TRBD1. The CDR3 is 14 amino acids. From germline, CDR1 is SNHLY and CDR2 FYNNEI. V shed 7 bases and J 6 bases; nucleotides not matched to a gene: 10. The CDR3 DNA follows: TGTGCCAGCAACCCGGACAGGGCCCCTAAGACCCAGTACTTC. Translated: CASNPDRAPKTQYF.

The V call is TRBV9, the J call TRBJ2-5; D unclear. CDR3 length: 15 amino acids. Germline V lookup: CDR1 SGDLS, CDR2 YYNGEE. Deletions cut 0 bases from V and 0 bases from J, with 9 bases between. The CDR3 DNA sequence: TGTGCCAGCAGCGTAGCTGCCCGGGACCAAGAGACCCAGTACTTC. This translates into CASSVAARDQETQYF.

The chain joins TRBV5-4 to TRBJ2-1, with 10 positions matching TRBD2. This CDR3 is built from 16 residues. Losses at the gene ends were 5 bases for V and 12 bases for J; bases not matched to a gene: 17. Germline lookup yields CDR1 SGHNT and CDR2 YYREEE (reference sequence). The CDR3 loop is CASRPGASGSPALQFF. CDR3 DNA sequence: TGTGCCAGCAGACCCGGGGCTAGCGGGAGCCCTGCGCTGCAGTTCTTC. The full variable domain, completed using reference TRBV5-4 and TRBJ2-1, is ETGVTQSPTHLIKTRGQQVTLRCSSQSGHNTVSWYQQALGQGPQFIFQYYREEENGRGNFPPRFSGLQFPNYSSELNVNALELDDSALYLCASRPGASGSPALQFFGPGTRLTVL.

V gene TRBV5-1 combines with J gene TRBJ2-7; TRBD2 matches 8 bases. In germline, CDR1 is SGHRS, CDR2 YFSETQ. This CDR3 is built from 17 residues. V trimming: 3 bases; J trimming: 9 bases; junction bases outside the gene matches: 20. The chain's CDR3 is CASSSERREGLRLGQYF. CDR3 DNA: TGCGCCAGCAGCTCGGAGCGACGGGAGGGCCTACGTCTTGGGCAGTACTTC.

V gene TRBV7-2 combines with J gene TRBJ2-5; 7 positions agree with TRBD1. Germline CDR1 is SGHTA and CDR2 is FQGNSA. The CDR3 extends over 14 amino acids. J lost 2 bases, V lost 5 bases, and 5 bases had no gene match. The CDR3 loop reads CASSRDRVQETQYF. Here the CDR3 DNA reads TGTGCCAGCAGCCGAGACAGGGTTCAAGAGACCCAGTACTTC.